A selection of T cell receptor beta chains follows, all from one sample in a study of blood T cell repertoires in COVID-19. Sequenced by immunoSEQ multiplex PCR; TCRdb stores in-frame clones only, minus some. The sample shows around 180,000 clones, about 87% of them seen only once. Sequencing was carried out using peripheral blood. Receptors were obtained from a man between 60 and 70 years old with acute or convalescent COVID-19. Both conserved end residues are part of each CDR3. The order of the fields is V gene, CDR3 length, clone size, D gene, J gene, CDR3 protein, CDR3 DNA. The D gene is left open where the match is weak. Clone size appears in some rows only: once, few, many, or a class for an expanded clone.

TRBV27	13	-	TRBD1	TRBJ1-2	CASSLQGASGYTF	TGTGCCAGCAGTTTACAGGGGGCAAGTGGCTACACCTTC
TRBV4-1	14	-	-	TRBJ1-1	CASKAGVMNTEAFF	TGCGCCAGCAAAGCAGGGGTTATGAACACTGAAGCTTTCTTT
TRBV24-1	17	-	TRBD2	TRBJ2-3	CATSDTSGKGSTDTQYF	TGTGCCACCAGTGACACTAGCGGGAAGGGCAGTACAGATACGCAGTATTTT
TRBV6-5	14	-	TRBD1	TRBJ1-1	CASSKRQGHTEAFF	TGTGCCAGCAGTAAAAGACAGGGGCACACTGAAGCTTTCTTT
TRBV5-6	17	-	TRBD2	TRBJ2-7	CASSWIEGGSGSYEQYF	TGTGCCAGCAGCTGGATAGAGGGGGGTAGCGGGAGTTACGAGCAGTACTTC
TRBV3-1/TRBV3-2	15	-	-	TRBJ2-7	CASSQSGAPPDEQYF	TGTGCCAGCAGCCAGTCGGGAGCCCCTCCTGACGAGCAGTACTTC
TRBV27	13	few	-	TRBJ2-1	CASRWSLHNEQFF	TGTGCCAGCAGATGGAGTCTCCACAATGAGCAGTTCTTC
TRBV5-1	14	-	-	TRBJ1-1	CASSLKNMNTEAFF	TGCGCCAGCAGCTTGAAGAACATGAACACTGAAGCTTTCTTT
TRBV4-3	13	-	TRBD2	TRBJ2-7	CASSQASGYEQYF	TGCGCCAGCAGCCAGGCTAGCGGCTACGAGCAGTACTTC
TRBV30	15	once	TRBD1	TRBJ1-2	CAYERVGQGFYGYTF	TGTGCCTACGAACGCGTAGGACAGGGATTTTATGGCTACACCTTC
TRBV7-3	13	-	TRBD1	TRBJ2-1	CASSLDRNNEQFF	TGTGCCAGCAGTTTGGACAGGAACAATGAGCAGTTCTTC
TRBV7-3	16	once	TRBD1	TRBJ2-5	CASSATGQGDRETQYF	TGTGCCAGCAGCGCAACGGGACAGGGGGACCGGGAGACCCAGTACTTC
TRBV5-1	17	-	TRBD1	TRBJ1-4	CASSLRTGGSTNEKLFF	TGCGCCAGCAGCTTGCGGACAGGGGGCTCAACTAATGAAAAACTGTTTTTT
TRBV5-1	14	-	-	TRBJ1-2	CASSPDYSNYGYTF	TGCGCCAGCAGCCCAGATTATTCTAACTATGGCTACACCTTC
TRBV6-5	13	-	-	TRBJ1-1	CASSYMSATEAFF	TGTGCCAGCAGTTACATGAGCGCAACTGAAGCTTTCTTT
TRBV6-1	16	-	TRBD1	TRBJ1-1	CASSDATGGGNTEAFF	TGTGCCAGCAGTGATGCGACAGGGGGCGGGAACACTGAAGCTTTCTTT
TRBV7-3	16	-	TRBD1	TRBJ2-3	CASSLTGDRVADTQYF	TGTGCCAGCAGCTTAACTGGGGACAGGGTGGCAGATACGCAGTATTTT
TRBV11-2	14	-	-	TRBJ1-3	CASSLTGGRNTIYF	TGTGCCAGCAGCCTCACGGGGGGCCGAAACACCATATATTTT
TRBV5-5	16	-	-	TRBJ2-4	CASSFQGSLGQNIQYF	TGTGCCAGCAGCTTTCAGGGGAGCTTAGGCCAAAACATTCAGTACTTC
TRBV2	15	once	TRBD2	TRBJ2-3	CASSVESSGVDTQYF	TGTGCCAGCAGTGTCGAGTCGAGCGGGGTAGATACGCAGTATTTT
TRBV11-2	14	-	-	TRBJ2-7	CASSLGMAVGEQYF	TGTGCCAGCAGCTTGGGCATGGCAGTCGGCGAGCAGTACTTC
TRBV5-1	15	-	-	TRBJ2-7	CASSLAGTQANEQYF	TGCGCCAGCAGCTTGGCTGGCACCCAGGCCAACGAGCAGTACTTC
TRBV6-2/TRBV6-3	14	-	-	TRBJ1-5	CASSYEVSGQPQHF	TGTGCCAGCAGTTACGAGGTTTCTGGTCAGCCCCAGCATTTT
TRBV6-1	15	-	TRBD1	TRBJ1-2	CASSDLGQGAFGYTF	TGTGCCAGCAGTGATTTAGGACAGGGGGCTTTTGGCTACACCTTC
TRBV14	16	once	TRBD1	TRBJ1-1	CASSSPGTGGLTEAFF	TGTGCCAGCAGCTCCCCCGGGACAGGGGGGCTCACTGAAGCTTTCTTT
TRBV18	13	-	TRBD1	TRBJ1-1	CASSSDRGREAFF	TGTGCCAGCTCATCGGACAGGGGGAGAGAAGCTTTCTTT
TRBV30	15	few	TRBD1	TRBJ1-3	CAWYRDRGPGNTIYF	TGTGCCTGGTACCGGGACAGGGGGCCCGGAAACACCATATATTTT
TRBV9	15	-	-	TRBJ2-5	CASSVVASQSETQYF	TGTGCCAGCAGCGTAGTAGCTAGCCAGTCGGAGACCCAGTACTTC
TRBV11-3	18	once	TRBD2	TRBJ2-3	CASSPGEGRLGATDTQYF	TGTGCCAGCAGCCCGGGGGAGGGCCGGCTAGGGGCGACAGATACGCAGTATTTT
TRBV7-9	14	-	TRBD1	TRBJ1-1	CASSSLRDSNEAFF	TGTGCCAGCAGCTCACTCCGGGACAGCAATGAAGCTTTCTTT
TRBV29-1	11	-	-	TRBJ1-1	CSVGENTEAFF	TGCAGCGTAGGGGAGAACACTGAAGCTTTCTTT
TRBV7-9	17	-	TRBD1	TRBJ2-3	CASSSRQGAPGTDTQYF	TGTGCCAGCAGCTCACGACAGGGGGCGCCGGGCACAGATACGCAGTATTTT
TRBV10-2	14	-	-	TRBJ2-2	CASSDRANTGELFF	TGCGCCAGCAGTGACAGGGCGAACACCGGGGAGCTGTTTTTT
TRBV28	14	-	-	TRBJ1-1	CASSLQGLNTEAFF	TGTGCCAGCAGCTTGCAGGGGTTGAACACTGAAGCTTTCTTT
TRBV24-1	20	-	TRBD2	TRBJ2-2	CATSDPPGLAGVWNTGELFF	TGTGCCACCAGTGATCCCCCTGGACTAGCGGGAGTTTGGAACACCGGGGAGCTGTTTTTT
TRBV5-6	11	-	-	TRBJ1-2	CASSLGGGYTF	TGTGCCAGCAGCTTGGGCGGGGGCTACACCTTC
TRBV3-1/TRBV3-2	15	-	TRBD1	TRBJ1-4	CASSPQGQRNEKLFF	TGTGCCAGCAGCCCCCAGGGACAGAGAAATGAAAAACTGTTTTTT
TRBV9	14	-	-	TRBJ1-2	CASSVAATGRGYTF	TGTGCCAGCAGCGTAGCGGCCACAGGGAGAGGCTACACCTTC
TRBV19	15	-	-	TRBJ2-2	CASSILGADTGELFF	TGTGCCAGTAGTATTCTGGGAGCGGACACCGGGGAGCTGTTTTTT
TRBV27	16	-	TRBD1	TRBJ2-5	CASSLSDRVREETQYF	TGTGCCAGCAGTTTAAGCGACAGGGTCCGAGAAGAGACCCAGTACTTC
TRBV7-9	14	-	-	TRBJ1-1	CASSLGPGGSEAFF	TGTGCCAGCAGCTTAGGTCCGGGAGGCTCTGAAGCTTTCTTT
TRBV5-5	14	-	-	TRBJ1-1	CASSLVSVNTEAFF	TGTGCCAGCAGCCTAGTATCCGTGAACACTGAAGCTTTCTTT
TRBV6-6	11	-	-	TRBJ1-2	CASSFGRGYTF	TGTGCCAGCAGTTTCGGGAGGGGCTACACCTTC
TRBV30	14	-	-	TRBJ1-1	CAWTLIGKYTEAFF	TGTGCCTGGACCCTCATCGGGAAATACACTGAAGCTTTCTTT
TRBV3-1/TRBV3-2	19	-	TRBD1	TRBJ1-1	CASSPTLGRRQGGIGEAFF	TGTGCCAGCAGCCCAACCCTAGGAAGGAGACAGGGGGGGATAGGTGAAGCTTTCTTT